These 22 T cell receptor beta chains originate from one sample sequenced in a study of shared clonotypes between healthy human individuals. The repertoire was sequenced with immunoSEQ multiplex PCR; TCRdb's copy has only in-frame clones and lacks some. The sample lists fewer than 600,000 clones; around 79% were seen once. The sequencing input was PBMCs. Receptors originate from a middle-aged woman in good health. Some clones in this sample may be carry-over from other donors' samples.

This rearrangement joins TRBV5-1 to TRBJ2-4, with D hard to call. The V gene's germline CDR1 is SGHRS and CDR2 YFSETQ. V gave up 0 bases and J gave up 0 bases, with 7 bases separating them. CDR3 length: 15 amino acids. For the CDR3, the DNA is TGCGCCAGCAGCTTGGGGGGAACAGCCAAAAACATTCAGTACTTC. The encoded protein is CASSLGGTAKNIQYF.

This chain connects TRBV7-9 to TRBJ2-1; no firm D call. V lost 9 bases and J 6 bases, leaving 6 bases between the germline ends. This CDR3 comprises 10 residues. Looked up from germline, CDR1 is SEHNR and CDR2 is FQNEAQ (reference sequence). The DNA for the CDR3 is TGTGCCAGTGAGGCCAATGAGCAGTTCTTC. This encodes CASEANEQFF.

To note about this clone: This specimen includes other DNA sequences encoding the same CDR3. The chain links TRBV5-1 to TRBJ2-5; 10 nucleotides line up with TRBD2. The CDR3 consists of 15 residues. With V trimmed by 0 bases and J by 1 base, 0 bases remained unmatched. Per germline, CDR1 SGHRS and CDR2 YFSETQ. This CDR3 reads CASSLGTSGQETQYF. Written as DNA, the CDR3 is TGCGCCAGCAGCTTGGGGACTAGCGGCCAAGAGACCCAGTACTTC.

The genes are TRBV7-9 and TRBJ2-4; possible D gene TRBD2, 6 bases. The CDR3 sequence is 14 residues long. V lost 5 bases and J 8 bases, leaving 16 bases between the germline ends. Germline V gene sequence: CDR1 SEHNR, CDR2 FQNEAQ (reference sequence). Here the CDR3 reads CASSPGGSGYIQYF. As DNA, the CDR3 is TGTGCCAGCAGCCCCGGGGGTAGCGGCTACATTCAGTACTTC.

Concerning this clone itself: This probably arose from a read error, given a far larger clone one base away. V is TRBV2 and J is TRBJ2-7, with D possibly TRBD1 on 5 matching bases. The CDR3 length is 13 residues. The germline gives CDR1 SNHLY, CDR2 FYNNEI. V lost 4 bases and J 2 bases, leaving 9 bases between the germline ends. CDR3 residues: CASSAGIPYEQYF. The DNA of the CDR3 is TGTGCCAGCAGTGCAGGGATCCCCTACGAGCAGTACTTC.

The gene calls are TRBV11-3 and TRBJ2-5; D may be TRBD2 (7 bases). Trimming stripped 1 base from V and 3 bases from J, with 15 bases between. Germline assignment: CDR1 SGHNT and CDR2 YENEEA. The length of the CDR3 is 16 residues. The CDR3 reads CASSLGFGGREETQYF. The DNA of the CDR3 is TGTGCCAGCAGCTTAGGCTTCGGGGGGCGTGAAGAGACCCAGTACTTC.

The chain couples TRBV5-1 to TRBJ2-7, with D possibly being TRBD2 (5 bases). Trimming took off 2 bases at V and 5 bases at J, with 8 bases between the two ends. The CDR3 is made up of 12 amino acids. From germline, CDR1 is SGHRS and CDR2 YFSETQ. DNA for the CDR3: TGCGCCAGCAGCTTCGCGGGCAACGAGCAGTACTTC. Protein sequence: CASSFAGNEQYF.

CDR3 sequence reads: CATSPRTGPAETQYF. The CDR3 DNA reads TGTGCCACCAGCCCCCGGACAGGGCCAGCTGAGACCCAGTACTTC. V is TRBV15 and J is TRBJ2-5; 8 bases line up with TRBD1. The CDR3 has 15 amino acids. Trimming cost V 5 bases and J 5 bases; bases outside gene matches: 10. CDR1 is LNHNV, CDR2 YYDKDF, per germline (reference sequence).

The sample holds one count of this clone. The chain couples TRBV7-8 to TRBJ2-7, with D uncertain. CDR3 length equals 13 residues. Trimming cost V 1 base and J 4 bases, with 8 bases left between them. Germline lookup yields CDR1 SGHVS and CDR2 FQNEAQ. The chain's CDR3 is CASSLGLVYEQYF. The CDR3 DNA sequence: TGTGCCAGCAGCTTAGGATTAGTGTACGAGCAGTACTTC.

CDR3 DNA sequence: TGCGCCAGCAGCTATGGAACGACAGGGGCCTACGAGCAGTACTTC. Its translation is CASSYGTTGAYEQYF. This chain uses TRBV5-1 with TRBJ2-7, with 8 bases matching TRBD1. CDR1 is SGHRS and CDR2 is YFSETQ in the germline V gene. CDR3 size: 15 residues. Trimming took 3 bases from V and 2 from J; bases not matched to a gene: 7.

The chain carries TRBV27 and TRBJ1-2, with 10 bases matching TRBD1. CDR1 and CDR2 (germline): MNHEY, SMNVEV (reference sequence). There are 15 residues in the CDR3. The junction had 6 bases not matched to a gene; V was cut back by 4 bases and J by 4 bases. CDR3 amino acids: CASSSRQGASYGYTF. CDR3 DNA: TGTGCCAGCAGTTCCCGACAGGGGGCCTCCTATGGCTACACCTTC.

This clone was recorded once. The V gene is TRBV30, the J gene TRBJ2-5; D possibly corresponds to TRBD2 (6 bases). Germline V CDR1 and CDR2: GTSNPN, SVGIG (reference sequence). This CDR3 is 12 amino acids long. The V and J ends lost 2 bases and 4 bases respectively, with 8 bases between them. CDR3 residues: CAWSRGGETQYF. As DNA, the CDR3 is TGTGCCTGGAGTCGGGGAGGAGAGACCCAGTACTTC.

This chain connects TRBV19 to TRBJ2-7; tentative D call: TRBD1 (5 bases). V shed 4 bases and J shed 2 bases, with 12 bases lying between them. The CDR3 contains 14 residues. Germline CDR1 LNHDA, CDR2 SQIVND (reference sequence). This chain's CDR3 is CASSTGFRAYEQYF. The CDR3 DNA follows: TGTGCCAGTAGTACCGGTTTCAGGGCCTACGAGCAGTACTTC.

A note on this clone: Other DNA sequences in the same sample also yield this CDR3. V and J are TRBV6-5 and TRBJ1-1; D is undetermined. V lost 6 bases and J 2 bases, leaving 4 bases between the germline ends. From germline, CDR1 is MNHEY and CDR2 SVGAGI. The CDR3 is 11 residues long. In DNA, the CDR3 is TGTGCCAGCAGACAAAACACTGAAGCTTTCTTT. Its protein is CASRQNTEAFF.

CDR3 loop: CASSAGTSGYNEQFF. For the CDR3, the DNA is TGTGCCAGCAGTGCCGGGACTAGCGGTTACAATGAGCAGTTCTTC. The V call is TRBV6-6, the J call TRBJ2-1; 11 bases map to TRBD2. CDR3 size: 15 residues. The germline gives CDR1 MNHNY, CDR2 SVGAGI (reference sequence). Trimming cost V 5 bases and J 4 bases; bases outside gene matches: 4.

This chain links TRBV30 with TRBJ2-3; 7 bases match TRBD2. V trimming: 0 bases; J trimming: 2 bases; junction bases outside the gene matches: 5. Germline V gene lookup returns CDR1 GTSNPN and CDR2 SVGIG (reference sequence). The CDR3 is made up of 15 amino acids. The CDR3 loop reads CAWSVAGPPTDTQYF. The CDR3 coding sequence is TGTGCCTGGAGTGTAGCGGGACCGCCCACAGATACGCAGTATTTT. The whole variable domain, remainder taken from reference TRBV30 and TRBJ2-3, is SQTIHQWPATLVQPVGSPLSLECTVEGTSNPNLYWYRQAAGRGLQLLFYSVGIGQISSEVPQNLSASRPQDRQFILSSKKLLLSDSGFYLCAWSVAGPPTDTQYFGPGTRLTVL.

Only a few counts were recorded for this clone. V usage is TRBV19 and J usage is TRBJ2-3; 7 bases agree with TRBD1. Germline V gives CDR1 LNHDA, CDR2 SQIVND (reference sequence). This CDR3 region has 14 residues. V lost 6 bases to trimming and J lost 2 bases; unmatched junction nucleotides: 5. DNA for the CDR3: TGTGCCAGTAGCCAACAGGGGCCCACAGATACGCAGTATTTT. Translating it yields CASSQQGPTDTQYF.

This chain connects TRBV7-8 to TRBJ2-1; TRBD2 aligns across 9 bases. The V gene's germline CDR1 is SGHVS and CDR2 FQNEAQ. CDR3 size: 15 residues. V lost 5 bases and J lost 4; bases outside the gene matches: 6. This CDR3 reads CASSPSSGKYNEQFF. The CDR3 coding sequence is TGTGCCAGCAGCCCATCTAGCGGGAAGTACAATGAGCAGTTCTTC.

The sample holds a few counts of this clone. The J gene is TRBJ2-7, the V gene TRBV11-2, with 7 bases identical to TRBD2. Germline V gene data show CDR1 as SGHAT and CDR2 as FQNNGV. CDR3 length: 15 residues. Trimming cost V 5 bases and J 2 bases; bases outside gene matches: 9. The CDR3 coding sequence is TGTGCCAGCAGCCCTACCTTGGGGGGGACCTACGAGCAGTACTTC. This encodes CASSPTLGGTYEQYF.

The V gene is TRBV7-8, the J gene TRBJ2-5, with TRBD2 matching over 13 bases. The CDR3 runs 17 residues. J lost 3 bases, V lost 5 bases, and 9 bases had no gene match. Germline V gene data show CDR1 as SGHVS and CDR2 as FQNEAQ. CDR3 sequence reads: CASSRLGLAGSEETQYF. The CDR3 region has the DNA TGTGCCAGCAGCCGCCTGGGACTAGCGGGATCGGAAGAGACCCAGTACTTC. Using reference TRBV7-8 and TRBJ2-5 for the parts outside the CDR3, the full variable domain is GAGVSQSPRYKVAKRGQDVALRCDPISGHVSLFWYQQALGQGPEFLTYFQNEAQLDKSGLPSDRFFAERPEGSVSTLKIQRTQQEDSAVYLCASSRLGLAGSEETQYFGPGTRLLVL.

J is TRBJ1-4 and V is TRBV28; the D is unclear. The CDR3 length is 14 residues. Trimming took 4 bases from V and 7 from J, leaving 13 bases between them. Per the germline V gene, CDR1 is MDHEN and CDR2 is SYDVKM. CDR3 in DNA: TGTGCCAGCAGTTCGCGTTTGGGGAGTGAAAAACTGTTTTTT. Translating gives CASSSRLGSEKLFF.

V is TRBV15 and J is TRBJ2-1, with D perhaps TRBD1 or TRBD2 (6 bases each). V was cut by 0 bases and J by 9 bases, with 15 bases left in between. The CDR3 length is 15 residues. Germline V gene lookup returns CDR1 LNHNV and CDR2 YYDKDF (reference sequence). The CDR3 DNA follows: TGTGCCACCAGCAGAGATGTTTCCGGGGGCCCTGAGCAGTTCTTC. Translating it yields CATSRDVSGGPEQFF.